This is a list of T cell receptor beta chains from one sample in a study of vaccination effects on CD4 cells after COVID-19. The antigens for these receptors are not known. Clones were sequenced by immunoSEQ multiplex PCR, and TCRdb holds only the in-frame ones, with some missing. Of about 14,000 clones detected, approximately 72% appear once; the ten largest clones hold approximately 8.9%. This specimen was CD4+ T cells from PBMCs cultured with SARS-CoV-2 spike peptides, taken after COVID-19 vaccination. These TCRs come from a human donor who received a COVID-19 vaccine. CDR3s include the opening cysteine and the closing phenylalanine or tryptophan. D genes are given only for firm matches. Where a row states a size, it is once, few, many or the class of an expanded clone; other rows omit it.

V: TRBV19
J: TRBJ2-7
D: NA
size: NA
DNA: TGTGCCAGTAGTATCGGGGCGCGGTACGAGCAGTACTTC
CDR3: CASSIGARYEQYF

V: TRBV30
J: TRBJ2-2
D: TRBD2
size: NA
DNA: TGTGCCTGGAGTGTGGCTAGCGGGGGCGGCGGGGAGCTGTTTTTT
CDR3: CAWSVASGGGGELFF

V: TRBV5-1
J: TRBJ1-2
D: NA
size: NA
DNA: TGCGCCAGCAGCTCGCCGAGGAGGGAGGGCTACACCTTC
CDR3: CASSSPRREGYTF

V: TRBV7-2
J: TRBJ2-5
D: NA
size: NA
DNA: TGTGCCAGCAGCCCACGGGTCTTGGAGACCCAGTACTTC
CDR3: CASSPRVLETQYF

V: TRBV28
J: TRBJ1-5
D: NA
size: medium-sized
DNA: TGTGCCAGCAGTTTTGGGGGACATGCCGTGAGCAATCAGCCCCAGCATTTT
CDR3: CASSFGGHAVSNQPQHF

V: TRBV23-1
J: TRBJ2-1
D: TRBD1
size: NA
DNA: TGCGCCAGCAGTCAATCTTGGACAGGCCCGAACCTACATAACTACAATGAGCAGTTCTTC
CDR3: CASSQSWTGPNLHNYNEQFF

V: TRBV3-1/TRBV3-2
J: TRBJ2-7
D: TRBD1
size: NA
DNA: TGTGCCAGCAGCCAAGATGGACAGGGGGCCTTCGTTACCTACGAGCAGTACTTC
CDR3: CASSQDGQGAFVTYEQYF

V: TRBV30
J: TRBJ1-1
D: NA
size: once
DNA: TGTGCCTGGTCGCTGAACACTGAAGCTTTCTTT
CDR3: CAWSLNTEAFF

V: TRBV7-8
J: TRBJ1-1
D: NA
size: NA
DNA: TGTGCCAGCAGCTTAGGACGTATGGCTTTCTTT
CDR3: CASSLGRMAFF

V: TRBV27
J: TRBJ2-6
D: NA
size: NA
DNA: TGTGCCAGCAGTTTGGGAGACTCTGGGGCCAACGTCCTGACTTTC
CDR3: CASSLGDSGANVLTF

V: TRBV30
J: TRBJ1-1
D: TRBD1
size: few
DNA: TGTGCCTGGAGGGGCCTAGGGGGCTCCTTGAACACTGAAGCTTTCTTT
CDR3: CAWRGLGGSLNTEAFF

V: TRBV4-1
J: TRBJ2-1
D: NA
size: NA
DNA: TGCGCCAGCAGCCAAATAGGAGGAGGGCTGGGGAATGAGCAGTTCTTC
CDR3: CASSQIGGGLGNEQFF

V: TRBV4-1
J: TRBJ2-7
D: NA
size: once
DNA: TGCGCCAGCAGCCAAGTGGGAGGGACACAGTTTCTCGAGCAGTACTTC
CDR3: CASSQVGGTQFLEQYF

V: TRBV5-1
J: TRBJ2-3
D: TRBD1
size: NA
DNA: TGCGCCAGCAGCCCCGGACAGGAGGACGCAGATACGCAGTATTTT
CDR3: CASSPGQEDADTQYF

V: TRBV30
J: TRBJ2-2
D: TRBD2
size: medium-sized
DNA: TGTGCCTGGTCCGGACTAGCGGGGGAGTGGACCGGGGAGCTGTTTTTT
CDR3: CAWSGLAGEWTGELFF

V: TRBV7-2
J: TRBJ2-1
D: NA
size: NA
DNA: TGTGCCAGCAGCTTAGGGGGGTTAACCTACAATGAGCAGTTCTTC
CDR3: CASSLGGLTYNEQFF

V: TRBV7-9
J: TRBJ1-3
D: NA
size: NA
DNA: TGTGCCAGCAGCTTTTTGTCCTCTGGAAACACCATATATTTT
CDR3: CASSFLSSGNTIYF

V: TRBV5-1
J: TRBJ2-5
D: NA
size: NA
DNA: TGCGCCAGCAGCACCAACCAAGAGACCCAGTACTTC
CDR3: CASSTNQETQYF

V: TRBV2
J: TRBJ2-7
D: NA
size: NA
DNA: TGTGCCAGCAGTGGGGGGGCTACCGTTAGGGGGGAGCAGTACTTC
CDR3: CASSGGATVRGEQYF

V: TRBV2
J: TRBJ2-7
D: NA
size: once
DNA: TGTGCCAGCACCCTTGATACCGGGACTTTCTACTACGAGCAGTACTTC
CDR3: CASTLDTGTFYYEQYF